The rows below give T cell receptor beta chains drawn from one sample of a study of blood T cell repertoires in COVID-19. TCRdb keeps only in-frame clones here, not all; method: immunoSEQ multiplex PCR. The sample lists about 120,000 clones; about 85% were seen once. What was sequenced was peripheral blood. Source of these receptors: a man in his 60s with acute or convalescent COVID-19. The CDR3 runs from the conserved cysteine through the conserved F or W. Some rows mark clone size as missing; the rest say once, few, many or name a class of expanded clone.

v_call	clone_size	cdr3_aa
TRBV4-2	NA	CASSQEDRGRDGYTF
TRBV4-3	NA	CASSQGVSGNTIYF
TRBV5-5	NA	CASSLAAGNYEQYF
TRBV28	NA	CASRLHGGGDYGYTF
TRBV21-1	NA	CASSKGALAGRYNEQFF
TRBV10-3	NA	CAISESLAPDTQYF
TRBV7-2	NA	CASSSSGTSGNNEQFF
TRBV28	NA	CASDMRTGFNQPQHF
TRBV30	few	CACVAGSYEQYF
TRBV5-6	NA	CASSAGLAGGYTGELFF
TRBV4-3	NA	CASSRGLGSATNEKLFF
TRBV6-2/TRBV6-3	once	CASSYSQVAGVDEQYF
TRBV9	NA	CAITRGIAFYEQYF
TRBV2	NA	CASSEGLRTLSYEQYF
TRBV28	NA	CASSYRGSYNSPLHF
TRBV2	NA	CASKRDYSLETQYF
TRBV6-6	NA	CATVTGANSPLHF
TRBV30	NA	CAWRELETQYF
TRBV6-5	NA	CASSPGQGANGELFF
TRBV5-6	few	CASSLSRGTSYGYTF
TRBV18	NA	CASSPLQGSNYGYTF
TRBV29-1	NA	CSARDAFGGSYEQYF
TRBV5-4	NA	CAIRSAGRLNEQFF
TRBV5-1	NA	CASSFLAGTETQYF
TRBV10-1	NA	CASTRDRGKGELFF
TRBV19	once	CASSVGQSYEQYF
TRBV11-2	NA	CASSLGPSGTSDTQYF
TRBV2	few	CASSEWGRPSADTQYF
TRBV9	NA	CASSVGGPYEQYF
TRBV28	NA	CASSKPQGGNQPQHF
TRBV2	NA	CASGGQGGSGNTIYF
TRBV27	NA	CASSLGGVGYEQYF
TRBV14	NA	CASSQVHSPPHGYTF
TRBV6-2/TRBV6-3	NA	CASSWGLANEQFF
TRBV2	NA	CASSEAGGWETQYF
TRBV19	once	CASSGDRPPYEQYF
TRBV20-1	NA	CSASALAGVPYEQYF
TRBV5-4	NA	CASSLVQGGGEQFF
TRBV28	NA	CASSSQGLAKNIQYF
TRBV7-8	many	CASSLGGVSGYTF
TRBV10-3	NA	CAISASGLAYNEQFF
TRBV7-9	once	CASSLTTGSQSPLHF
TRBV11-2	NA	CASSSTSLQGTEAFF
TRBV28	NA	CASSLPVRTSGNTGELFF
TRBV7-2	NA	CASSSSYYNEQFF
TRBV19	few	CASSLTLGHYSPLHF
TRBV6-5	NA	CASSLAGGVNEQFF
TRBV7-3	NA	CASSLTGALTSTDTQYF
TRBV4-2	few	CASEGQITGELFF
TRBV5-1	NA	CASSLRAGGNTEAFF
TRBV9	few	CASSVGLAGGAGPSTDTQYF
TRBV6-5	NA	CASSGQGSGNTIYF
TRBV2	NA	CASSEQGPYGYTF
TRBV6-1	NA	CASSESRLAGGVTQYF
TRBV7-2	NA	CASSGRSRELFF
TRBV19	NA	CASSINKWNEQFF
TRBV7-2	few	CASSFDRGRETQYF